This T cell receptor beta chain was sequenced for a study of blood T cell repertoires in COVID-19. Sequencing used immunoSEQ multiplex PCR; TCRdb keeps in-frame clones, though not all of them. The sample has approximately 250,000 clones, about 80% seen once; the top ten hold roughly 4%. This clone has a handful of counts. Germline-derived CDR1 and CDR2 are SGDLS and YYNGEE. The length of the CDR3 is 15 residues. V was shortened by 0 bases and J by 9 bases, with 16 bases between the two germline ends. The sample was PBMCs or T cells enriched from blood (not recorded which). This TCR was sampled from a man under 40 with acute COVID-19. This chain links TRBV9 with TRBJ2-1; tentative D call: TRBD2 (7 bases). CDR3 region: CASSVGSSGTSEQFF. In nucleotides, the CDR3 is TGTGCCAGCAGCGTAGGATCAAGCGGGACAAGTGAGCAGTTCTTC.